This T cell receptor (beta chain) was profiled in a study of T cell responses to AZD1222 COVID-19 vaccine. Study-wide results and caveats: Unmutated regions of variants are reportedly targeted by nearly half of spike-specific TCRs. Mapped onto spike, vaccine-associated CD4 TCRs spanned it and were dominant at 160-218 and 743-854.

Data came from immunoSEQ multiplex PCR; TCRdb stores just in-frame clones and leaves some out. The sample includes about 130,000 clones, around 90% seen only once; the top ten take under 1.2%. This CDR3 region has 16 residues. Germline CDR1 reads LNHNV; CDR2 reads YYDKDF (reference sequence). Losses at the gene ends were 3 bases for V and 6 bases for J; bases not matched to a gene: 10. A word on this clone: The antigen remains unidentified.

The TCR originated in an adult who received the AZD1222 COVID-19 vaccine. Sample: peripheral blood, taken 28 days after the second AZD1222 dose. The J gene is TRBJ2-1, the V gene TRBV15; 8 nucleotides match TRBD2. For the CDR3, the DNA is TGTGCCACCAGCAGGGGAGCGGGAGTAAAGATCAATGAGCAGTTCTTC. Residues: CATSRGAGVKINEQFF. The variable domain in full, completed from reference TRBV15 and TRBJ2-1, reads DAMVIQNPRYQVTQFGKPVTLSCSQTLNHNVMYWYQQKSSQAPKLLFHYYDKDFNNEADTPDNFQSRRPNTSFCFLDIRSPGLGDTAMYLCATSRGAGVKINEQFFGPGTRLTVL.